This T cell receptor (beta chain) was profiled in a study of blood T cell repertoires in COVID-19. This clone was recorded once. This table comes from immunoSEQ multiplex PCR, and its TCRdb copy is limited to in-frame clones, with some not included. Seen here are about 63,000 clones, about 86% observed once, and the top ten hold about 12%. The CDR3 runs to 16 residues. Trimming left V 6 bases short and J 2 bases short, with 20 bases between. Germline values: CDR1 MNHEY, CDR2 SMNVEV (reference sequence). The chain has TRBV27 and TRBJ2-7; D unclear. The source material was peripheral blood. This sequence originates from a human donor in a cohort sampled during active COVID-19. The CDR3 bases are TGTGCCAGCAGCCCCCATGGGTCTCAGGTAACCTACGAGCAGTACTTC. The encoded protein is CASSPHGSQVTYEQYF.